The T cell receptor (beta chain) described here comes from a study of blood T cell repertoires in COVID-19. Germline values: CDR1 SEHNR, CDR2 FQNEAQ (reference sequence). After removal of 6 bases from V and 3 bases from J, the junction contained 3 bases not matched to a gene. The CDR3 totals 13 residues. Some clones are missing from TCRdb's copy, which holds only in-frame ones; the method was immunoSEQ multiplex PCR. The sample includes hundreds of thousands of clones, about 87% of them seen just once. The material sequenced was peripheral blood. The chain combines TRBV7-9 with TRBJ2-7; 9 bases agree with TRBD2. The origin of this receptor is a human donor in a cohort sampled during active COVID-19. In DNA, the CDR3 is TGTGCCAGCAGACGACTAGCGGACTACGAGCAGTACTTC. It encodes CASRRLADYEQYF. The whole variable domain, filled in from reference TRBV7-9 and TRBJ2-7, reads DTGVSQNPRHKITKRGQNVTFRCDPISEHNRLYWYRQTLGQGPEFLTYFQNEAQLEKSRLLSDRFSAERPKGSFSTLEIQRTEQGDSAMYLCASRRLADYEQYFGPGTRLTVT.